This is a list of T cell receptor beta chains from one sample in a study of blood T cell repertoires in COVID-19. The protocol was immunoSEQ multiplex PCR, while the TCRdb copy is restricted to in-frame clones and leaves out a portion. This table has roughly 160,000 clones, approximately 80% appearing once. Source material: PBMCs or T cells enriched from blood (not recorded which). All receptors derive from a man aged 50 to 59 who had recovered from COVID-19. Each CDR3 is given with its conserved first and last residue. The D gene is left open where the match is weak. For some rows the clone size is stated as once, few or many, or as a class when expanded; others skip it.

CDR3: CASSYSRDRPQHF
DNA: TGTGCCAGCAGTTACTCGAGAGATCGGCCCCAGCATTTT
size: few
V: TRBV6-6
J: TRBJ1-5
length: 13
D: NA

CDR3: CASSLSSNGIRPDTQYF
DNA: TGCGCCAGCAGCTTGAGTTCCAACGGGATAAGACCAGATACGCAGTATTTT
size: few
V: TRBV5-1
J: TRBJ2-3
length: 17
D: NA

CDR3: CASSLAGIGGYTF
DNA: TGCGCCAGCAGCTTGGCAGGGATCGGCGGCTACACCTTC
size: few
V: TRBV5-1
J: TRBJ1-2
length: 13
D: NA

CDR3: CASSASGNQPQHF
DNA: TGTGCCAGCAGCGCCTCAGGGAATCAGCCCCAGCATTTT
size: NA
V: TRBV9
J: TRBJ1-5
length: 13
D: NA

CDR3: CASSASGGSTYGYTF
DNA: TGTGCCAGTAGTGCCTCAGGGGGGTCTACCTATGGCTACACCTTC
size: NA
V: TRBV19
J: TRBJ1-2
length: 15
D: TRBD1

CDR3: CASSRSSGKGNTGELFF
DNA: TGTGCTAGCAGCCGTTCCTCAGGGAAAGGGAACACCGGGGAGCTGTTTTTT
size: NA
V: TRBV7-7
J: TRBJ2-2
length: 17
D: NA

CDR3: CASRPTGGIGNTIYF
DNA: TGTGCCAGCAGGCCAACAGGGGGCATTGGAAACACCATATATTTT
size: NA
V: TRBV28
J: TRBJ1-3
length: 15
D: TRBD1

CDR3: CARGSGVAGYTF
DNA: TGTGCCAGAGGGTCGGGGGTGGCTGGCTACACCTTC
size: NA
V: TRBV19
J: TRBJ1-2
length: 12
D: NA

CDR3: CATSRDWGQGFYEQYF
DNA: TGTGCCACCAGCAGAGATTGGGGCCAGGGATTCTACGAGCAGTACTTC
size: NA
V: TRBV15
J: TRBJ2-7
length: 16
D: NA

CDR3: CASSLTVNTEAFF
DNA: TGCGCCAGCAGCCTAACAGTGAACACTGAAGCTTTCTTT
size: NA
V: TRBV5-1
J: TRBJ1-1
length: 13
D: NA

CDR3: CTSSQDGVKAVPAYGYTF
DNA: TGCACCAGCAGCCAAGACGGGGTTAAGGCCGTACCTGCCTATGGCTACACCTTC
size: NA
V: TRBV1
J: TRBJ1-2
length: 18
D: NA

CDR3: CASGSNTDTQYF
DNA: TGTGCTAGTGGTTCCAATACAGATACGCAGTATTTT
size: NA
V: TRBV12-5
J: TRBJ2-3
length: 12
D: NA

CDR3: CASSREAGSGNTIYF
DNA: TGTGCCAGCAGCCGGGAAGCAGGCTCTGGAAACACCATATATTTT
size: NA
V: TRBV7-2
J: TRBJ1-3
length: 15
D: NA

CDR3: CASSLGGSGGVSYEQYF
DNA: TGTGCCAGCAGCTTAGGGGGTAGCGGGGGAGTCTCCTACGAGCAGTACTTC
size: NA
V: TRBV7-9
J: TRBJ2-7
length: 17
D: TRBD2

CDR3: CAWSPLGTASPLHF
DNA: TGTGCCTGGAGCCCCCTCGGGACAGCATCACCCCTCCACTTT
size: NA
V: TRBV30
J: TRBJ1-6
length: 14
D: TRBD1

CDR3: CSASLDRGPHGYTF
DNA: TGCAGTGCTAGTCTGGACAGGGGACCCCATGGCTACACCTTC
size: NA
V: TRBV20-1
J: TRBJ1-2
length: 14
D: TRBD1

CDR3: CASSLYGTGRGGYTF
DNA: TGTGCCAGCAGCTTATATGGGACAGGTCGGGGTGGCTACACCTTC
size: NA
V: TRBV7-2
J: TRBJ1-2
length: 15
D: TRBD1

CDR3: CASIALWGTGASEQYF
DNA: TGTGCCAGCATTGCTCTGTGGGGGACAGGGGCTTCCGAGCAGTACTTC
size: NA
V: TRBV28
J: TRBJ2-7
length: 16
D: TRBD1

CDR3: CASSKGQGQSYGYTF
DNA: TGTGCCAGTAGTAAAGGACAGGGTCAGTCCTATGGCTACACCTTC
size: NA
V: TRBV19
J: TRBJ1-2
length: 15
D: TRBD1

CDR3: CASSIPGLYNEQFF
DNA: TGCGCCAGCAGCATACCCGGGTTATACAATGAGCAGTTCTTC
size: NA
V: TRBV4-1
J: TRBJ2-1
length: 14
D: NA

CDR3: CASSLAGTGAIYTF
DNA: TGTGCCAGCAGCTTGGCAGGGACAGGGGCCATCTACACCTTC
size: NA
V: TRBV5-8
J: TRBJ1-2
length: 14
D: TRBD1

CDR3: CASSSGTSGGAGSTDTQYF
DNA: TGTGCCAGCAGCTCCGGGACTAGCGGGGGGGCTGGCAGCACAGATACGCAGTATTTT
size: NA
V: TRBV5-8
J: TRBJ2-3
length: 19
D: TRBD2

CDR3: CASSLGGVRGSGYTF
DNA: TGTGCCAGCAGCTTAGGGGGTGTCAGGGGATCTGGCTACACCTTC
size: NA
V: TRBV7-2
J: TRBJ1-2
length: 15
D: NA

CDR3: CASSVGGLQGSQETQYF
DNA: TGTGCCAGCAGCGTAGGGGGCCTACAGGGATCCCAAGAGACCCAGTACTTC
size: NA
V: TRBV9
J: TRBJ2-5
length: 17
D: NA

CDR3: CASSWTSGGVGEEQFF
DNA: TGTGCCAGCAGTTGGACTAGCGGGGGGGTTGGGGAGGAGCAGTTCTTC
size: NA
V: TRBV6-2/TRBV6-3
J: TRBJ2-1
length: 16
D: TRBD2

CDR3: CASSLFLDYEQYF
DNA: TGTGCCAGCAGCTTATTCTTAGACTACGAGCAGTACTTC
size: NA
V: TRBV7-2
J: TRBJ2-7
length: 13
D: NA

CDR3: CASSQLSGGWDNEQFF
DNA: TGTGCCAGCAGCCAACTAAGCGGGGGTTGGGACAATGAGCAGTTCTTC
size: NA
V: TRBV4-2
J: TRBJ2-1
length: 16
D: TRBD2

CDR3: CASSIGEYNEQFF
DNA: TGCGCCAGCAGCATCGGGGAGTACAATGAGCAGTTCTTC
size: NA
V: TRBV5-1
J: TRBJ2-1
length: 13
D: NA

CDR3: CASSQDRGDNEKLFF
DNA: TGCGCCAGCAGCCAAGATCGAGGAGATAATGAAAAACTGTTTTTT
size: NA
V: TRBV4-1
J: TRBJ1-4
length: 15
D: NA

CDR3: CASSLPGGIGVDGYTF
DNA: TGTGCCAGCAGTTTACCGGGGGGGATAGGGGTCGATGGCTACACCTTC
size: NA
V: TRBV28
J: TRBJ1-2
length: 16
D: NA

CDR3: CASSSHPATGQETQYF
DNA: TGTGCCAGCAGCTCTCACCCAGCGACAGGGCAAGAGACCCAGTACTTC
size: NA
V: TRBV9
J: TRBJ2-5
length: 16
D: TRBD1

CDR3: CASSLGRGGGYTF
DNA: TGTGCCAGCAGCTTAGGACGCGGGGGTGGCTACACCTTC
size: NA
V: TRBV13
J: TRBJ1-2
length: 13
D: NA

CDR3: CASSSVTESTGELFF
DNA: TGTGCCAGCAGCTCGGTGACAGAGTCCACCGGGGAGCTGTTTTTT
size: few
V: TRBV5-5
J: TRBJ2-2
length: 15
D: NA

CDR3: CASSPTGGENIQYF
DNA: TGCGCCAGCAGCCCTACAGGGGGAGAAAACATTCAGTACTTC
size: NA
V: TRBV5-1
J: TRBJ2-4
length: 14
D: TRBD1

CDR3: CASSLGRGAGGNTIYF
DNA: TGTGCCAGCAGCTTAGGGCGGGGTGCGGGGGGAAACACCATATATTTT
size: NA
V: TRBV7-8
J: TRBJ1-3
length: 16
D: NA

CDR3: CASSLELRGGGELFF
DNA: TGCGCCAGCAGCTTGGAGCTACGCGGCGGCGGGGAGCTGTTTTTT
size: NA
V: TRBV5-1
J: TRBJ2-2
length: 15
D: NA